This T cell receptor beta chain was observed in a study of control samples from healthy donors and cancer patients. Here immunoSEQ multiplex PCR was the method, and the copy in TCRdb shows in-frame clones only, minus some. The sample lists tens of thousands of clones, about 91% occurring once. The CDR3 length is 13 residues. The V end lost 5 bases, the J end lost 5 bases, and 11 bases lay between the germline ends. Germline values: CDR1 SGHTA, CDR2 FQGTGA. The receptor comes from a man in his fifties in good health. The sample was blood. This chain uses TRBV7-3 with TRBJ2-3; D unclear. The CDR3, as DNA: TGTGCCAGCAGCACCAGACCTGAAGATACGCAGTATTTT. As protein: CASSTRPEDTQYF.